This T cell receptor (beta chain) stems from a study of T-cell reconstitution after alpha-beta-depleted transplantation in children. Whole-study findings and limits: Reportedly, roughly two months post-transplant, alpha-beta T cells arose from several hundred expanded graft clones. The authors attributed T-cell counts and diversity one year after transplant mostly to newly produced T cells.

Preparation of the TCRbeta library was carried out with unique molecular identifiers. TCRdb redid the calling of the PCR reads with MiXCR, one entry per CDR3 protein. The table has under 850,000 distinct CDR3 sequences, approximately 14% seen once. Per germline, CDR1 SGHAT and CDR2 FQDESV (reference sequence). There are 18 residues in the CDR3. Regarding this clonotype: No antigen is known for it. At one end, the junction sequence differs from germline, possibly due to a read error.

This TCR was recovered from a girl aged 2-9 years with congenital amegakaryocytic thrombocytopenia, due to receive a stem cell transplant. Sequences were derived from PBMCs, sampled before TCRalphabeta/CD19-depleted stem cell transplant. The chain couples TRBV11-1 to TRBJ2-1, with D possibly being TRBD1 or TRBD2 (8 bases each). The CDR3 spells CASIKRIAGQVPYNEPFF. CDR3 bases: TGTGCCAGTATCAAGCGGATAGCGGGACAGGTTCCCTACAATGAGCCGTTCTTC.